The entry that follows covers one TCR beta chain sequence. The antigen remains undetermined. Trimming left V 5 bases short and J 6 bases short, with 14 bases between. There are 14 residues in the CDR3. CDR1 and CDR2 from the germline V gene are SEHNR and FQNEAQ (reference sequence). Only in-frame clones appear in the TCRdb table, and some are missing; sequencing was by immunoSEQ multiplex PCR. The sample holds 150,000 to 180,000 clones, 87% seen once. These data come from a study of T cell responses to AZD1222 COVID-19 vaccine. Whole-study findings and limits: CD4 TCRs covered the whole spike, strongest at regions 160-218 and 743-854. At study baseline, merely five or six AZD1222 recipients were seropositive. White British ancestry dominated among donors, who included more females, and clonal diversity was possibly underestimated.

Second-dose intervals near 4 or 12 weeks were combined. The chain employs TRBV7-9 and TRBJ1-5, with D uncertain. The source was peripheral blood, collected 28 days after the second AZD1222 dose. The origin of this receptor is an adult who received the AZD1222 COVID-19 vaccine. CDR3 nucleotides: TGTGCCAGCAGCCGAGGCGGGAGCGGTCAGCCCCAGCATTTT. It is translated as CASSRGGSGQPQHF.